What follows are 20 T cell receptor beta chains derived from one specimen sequenced in a study of T cell repertoires in cytomegalovirus infection. Their antigens are not known. One entry per CDR3 protein results from TCRdb running MiXCR on the reads. The repertoire includes some 320,000 distinct CDR3 sequences, 29% of them detected once, and 20% sits in the top ten. Source: cultured PBMCs, taken from culture after CMV antigen stimulation. These receptors were obtained from a human donor in good health (CMV status not recorded). Some clones in this sample may be carry-over from other donors' samples.

This clonotype was seen only a few times. The chain couples TRBV5-4 to TRBJ2-1; tentatively, D is TRBD2 (5 bases). V lost 3 bases and J lost 4, with 14 bases in between. Germline CDR1 reads SGHNT; CDR2 reads YYREEE (reference sequence). The CDR3 covers 15 residues. CDR3 DNA sequence: TGTGCCAGCAGCTCAGGTCCCGGGGAATACAATGAGCAGTTCTTC. Translation: CASSSGPGEYNEQFF. The full variable domain, completed using reference TRBV5-4 and TRBJ2-1, is ETGVTQSPTHLIKTRGQQVTLRCSSQSGHNTVSWYQQALGQGPQFIFQYYREEENGRGNFPPRFSGLQFPNYSSELNVNALELDDSALYLCASSSGPGEYNEQFFGPGTRLTVL.

This clonotype was found many times. In DNA, the CDR3 is TGTGCCAGCAGTACAGGGGCAGGAAACACCATATATTTT. Translated, it gives CASSTGAGNTIYF. The J gene is TRBJ1-3, the V gene TRBV12-3 or TRBV12-4; 7 bases match TRBD1. Trimming removed 5 bases from V and 4 bases from J; junction bases left unmatched: 2. This CDR3 comprises 13 residues.

CDR3 in amino acids: CASSLAGPSNQPQHF. The CDR3 coding sequence is TGTGCCAGCAGCTTAGCGGGTCCAAGCAATCAGCCCCAGCATTTT. The rearrangement joins TRBV7-8 to TRBJ1-5; D gene ambiguous. The CDR3 runs to 15 residues. Deletions cut 0 bases from V and 1 base from J, with 7 bases between. Germline V gene lookup returns CDR1 SGHVS and CDR2 FQNEAQ.

The V and J genes are TRBV27 and TRBJ1-6; 8 nucleotides agree with TRBD1. V lost 4 bases and J lost 12; bases outside the gene matches: 5. This CDR3 has 13 residues. Germline loops: CDR1 MNHEY, CDR2 SMNVEV (reference sequence). Here the CDR3 reads CASSWGTGIPLHF. CDR3 bases: TGTGCCAGCAGTTGGGGGACAGGAATACCCCTCCACTTT.

The table lists this clonotype with a few counts. The genes are TRBV7-2 and TRBJ1-6, with 7 bases fitting TRBD1. J gave up 16 bases and V 5 bases, and 14 bases lay outside the gene matches. Per the germline V gene, CDR1 is SGHTA and CDR2 is FQGNSA. The CDR3 totals 14 residues. Here the CDR3 DNA reads TGTGCCAGCAGCCCTACCCGGACAGGCGGTTCACTCCACTTT. Translation gives CASSPTRTGGSLHF. Looking up the rest from reference TRBV7-2 and TRBJ1-6 gives the full variable domain: GAGVSQSPSNKVTEKGKDVELRCDPISGHTALYWYRQSLGQGLEFLIYFQGNSAPDKSGLPSDRFSAERTGGSVSTLTIQRTQQEDSAVYLCASSPTRTGGSLHFGNGTRLTVT.

Ten or more counts support this clonotype. V gene TRBV28 combines with J gene TRBJ2-1; possible D gene TRBD2, 7 bases. Germline lookup yields CDR1 MDHEN and CDR2 SYDVKM. The ends were cut back, 6 bases at V and 6 bases at J, with 18 bases in the middle. This CDR3 has 15 residues. Here the CDR3 reads CASSPPGGRGNEQFF. In nucleotides, the CDR3 is TGTGCCAGCAGCCCTCCGGGGGGCCGAGGCAATGAGCAGTTCTTC.

The chain combines TRBV20-1 with TRBJ2-5; 14 bases agree with TRBD2. The CDR3 sequence is 18 residues long. Losses at the gene ends were 0 bases for V and 2 bases for J; bases not matched to a gene: 8. The germline V gene encodes CDR1 DFQATT and CDR2 SNEGSKA (reference sequence). The CDR3 nucleotides are TGCAGTGCTAGAGATCATAGGGGACTAGCGGGGGAACAAGAGACCCAGTACTTC. Translation gives CSARDHRGLAGEQETQYF.

This clonotype was counted only a few times. V gene TRBV10-3 combines with J gene TRBJ1-3; D remains unclear. The CDR3 is 13 amino acids. The V end lost 8 bases, the J end lost 5 bases, and 13 bases lay between the germline ends. Germline CDR1 and CDR2: ENHRY and SYGVKD. The chain's CDR3 is CAIFSEARNTIYF. As DNA, the CDR3 is TGTGCCATCTTTTCGGAGGCGAGAAACACCATATATTTT.

The chain uses TRBV4-2 and TRBJ2-1; TRBD2 matches 10 bases. Germline loops: CDR1 LGHNA, CDR2 YNFKEQ. The J segment lost 4 bases and the V segment lost 0 bases, leaving 6 bases of the junction unmatched. This CDR3 spans 17 amino acids. The CDR3 coding sequence is TGTGCCAGCAGCCAAGATCTGACTAGCGGGCCTTACAATGAGCAGTTCTTC. Protein sequence: CASSQDLTSGPYNEQFF.

This clonotype was detected only a few times. The rearrangement links TRBV6-2 or TRBV6-3 to TRBJ1-2; 7 nucleotides line up with TRBD1. The J segment lost 4 bases and the V segment lost 2 bases, leaving 19 bases of the junction unmatched. Germline CDR1 MNHEY, CDR2 SVGEGT. This CDR3 region has 19 residues. CDR3 loop: CASSYGWLLQGTVIYGYTF. DNA of the CDR3: TGTGCCAGCAGTTACGGTTGGCTGTTACAGGGGACAGTTATCTATGGCTACACCTTC.

The chain recombines TRBV3-1 with TRBJ2-1; possibly TRBD1 or TRBD2 for D (5 bases each). This CDR3 contains 12 residues. Trimming pared 6 bases from V and 8 bases from J, leaving 11 bases between. Germline loops: CDR1 LGHDT, CDR2 YNNKEL (reference sequence). Written as DNA, the CDR3 is TGTGCCAGCAGGGGGGTCTATTATGAGCAGTTCTTC. Protein: CASRGVYYEQFF.

This clonotype was detected a few times. The rearrangement uses TRBV10-2 and TRBJ1-5; D not certain. The CDR3 spans 13 residues. CDR1 WSHSY and CDR2 SAAADI come from the germline V gene. With 2 bases removed from V and 7 bases from J, the gap between germline ends came to 9 bases. CDR3 residues: CASSEPSGQPQHF. The DNA for the CDR3 is TGCGCCAGCAGTGAGCCGAGTGGCCAGCCCCAGCATTTT.

The chain joins TRBV20-1 to TRBJ2-1, with TRBD1 identical over 7 bases. Unmatched junction bases numbered 5, after V lost 6 bases and J lost 3 bases. Germline V lookup: CDR1 DFQATT, CDR2 SNEGSKA (reference sequence). The CDR3 totals 13 residues. DNA of the CDR3: TGCAGTGCCACGGGACAGCACTACAATGAGCAGTTCTTC. Protein sequence: CSATGQHYNEQFF.

This chain links TRBV19 with TRBJ2-3; TRBD2 is a possible D gene (6 bases). V lost 5 bases to trimming and J lost 10 bases, with 13 bases between them. CDR3 length equals 12 residues. Germline assignment: CDR1 LNHDA and CDR2 SQIVND (reference sequence). The CDR3 bases are TGTGCCAGTAGTCAGCCTGGAGGGGCGCAGTATTTT. Translated: CASSQPGGAQYF.

A few counts support this clonotype. V and J are TRBV27 and TRBJ1-2, with a weak D call TRBD1 (6 bases). The V end lost 4 bases, the J end lost 3 bases, and 9 bases lay between the germline ends. The germline V gene encodes CDR1 MNHEY and CDR2 SMNVEV (reference sequence). The CDR3 length is 13 residues. Written as DNA, the CDR3 is TGTGCCAGCAGTTCAAGGGGGGACTATGGCTACACCTTC. This gives the protein CASSSRGDYGYTF.

The chain uses TRBV20-1 and TRBJ1-2; 8 bases match TRBD1. V lost 1 base, J lost 13 bases, and 5 bases stayed unmatched. This CDR3 region has 11 residues. Looked up from germline, CDR1 is DFQATT and CDR2 is SNEGSKA (reference sequence). Here the CDR3 DNA reads TGCAGTGCTAGAGGACAGGGGTCGGGCACCTTC. Translated: CSARGQGSGTF.

The chain links TRBV2 to TRBJ1-2; tentatively, D is TRBD1 (5 bases). Trimming stripped 8 bases from V and 3 bases from J, with 7 bases between. Germline V gene sequence: CDR1 SNHLY, CDR2 FYNNEI. The CDR3 totals 11 residues. The CDR3 is CASGDYYGYTF. CDR3 DNA sequence: TGTGCCAGCGGGGACTACTATGGCTACACCTTC.

This clonotype was counted only a few times. The rearrangement links TRBV12-3 or TRBV12-4 to TRBJ1-3, with D possibly being TRBD1 (6 bases). This CDR3 spans 19 amino acids. The ends were cut back, 6 bases at V and 5 bases at J, with 29 bases in the middle. The CDR3, as DNA: TGTGCCAGCAGCAAAAGGGGGGGTAATAGCCGAAACGGGAGAAACACCATATATTTT. It codes for CASSKRGGNSRNGRNTIYF.

This clonotype was seen a few times. The CDR3 DNA reads as TGTGCCGCGGGCCCGGGACAGAACACCGGGGAGCTGTTTTTT. This sequence encodes CAAGPGQNTGELFF. V usage is TRBV24-1 and J usage is TRBJ2-2, with TRBD1 as a possible D gene (6 bases). The V gene's germline CDR1 is KGHDR and CDR2 SFDVKD. The CDR3 is made up of 14 amino acids. Trimming left V 12 bases short and J 1 base short, with 14 bases between.

This chain connects TRBV20-1 to TRBJ2-5, with 8 nucleotides matching TRBD1. V lost 6 bases, J lost 4 bases, and 10 bases stayed unmatched. Germline CDR1 and CDR2: DFQATT and SNEGSKA (reference sequence). The CDR3 loop spans 14 amino acids. The CDR3 protein is CSATTGDGAETQYF. In DNA, the CDR3 is TGCAGTGCCACGACAGGGGATGGCGCAGAGACCCAGTACTTC.